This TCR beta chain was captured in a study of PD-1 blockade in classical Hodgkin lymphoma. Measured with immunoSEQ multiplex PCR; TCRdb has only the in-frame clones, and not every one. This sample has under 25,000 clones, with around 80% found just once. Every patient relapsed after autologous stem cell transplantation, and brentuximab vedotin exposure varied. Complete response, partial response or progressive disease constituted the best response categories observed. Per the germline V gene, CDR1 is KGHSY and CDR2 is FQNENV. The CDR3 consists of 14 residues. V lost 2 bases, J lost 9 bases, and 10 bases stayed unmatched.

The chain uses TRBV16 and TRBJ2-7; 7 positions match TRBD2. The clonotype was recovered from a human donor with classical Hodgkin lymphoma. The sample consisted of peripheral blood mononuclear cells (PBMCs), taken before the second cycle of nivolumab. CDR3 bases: TGTGCCAGCAGCCAAGAGGGACTACCCGTTGGGCAGTACTTC. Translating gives CASSQEGLPVGQYF.